This T cell receptor (beta chain) stems from a study of cytomegalovirus exposure and HLA in healthy donors. Note on this clone: Its cognate antigen is unknown.

Findings of the study overall: There were several of the most significant clusters that appeared linked to common viral pathogens in a later analysis.

Germline lookup yields CDR1 SGHRS and CDR2 YFSETQ. The CDR3 length is 14 residues. With 2 bases clipped from V and 2 bases from J, the junction kept 3 bases outside the gene matches. Primers: 60 Vbeta forward and 13 Jbeta reverse. Sequenced by immunoSEQ multiplex PCR; TCRdb stores in-frame clones only, minus some. This table has roughly 120,000 clones, approximately 77% appearing once. Sequenced material: PBMCs. The chain couples TRBV5-1 to TRBJ1-2, with 7 positions matching TRBD1. This clonotype originated in a middle-aged man in good health and CMV-seropositive. CDR3 coding DNA: TGCGCCAGCAGCTTCGGGACAGCGAACTATGGCTACACCTTC. It specifies CASSFGTANYGYTF.